Below, one T cell receptor (beta chain) is given with its context. No cognate antigen has been identified for it. Per-nucleotide qualities are absent, and no much larger clonotype sits a single base away. These data are taken from a study of post-analysis software for immune sequencing data (dated by TCRdb to between 2015 and 2016). About the study as a whole: The recorded disease courses included relapsing-remitting, secondary progressive and progressive-relapsing multiple sclerosis, and some patients had no subtype annotation. The patient repertoires were compared against approximately eleven previously published healthy control repertoires obtained from donors aged roughly 6 to 28 years. A subset of samples was prepared in parallel using single-end sample barcoding, then pooled and co-amplified after Illumina adapter ligation. Overall results and qualifications from the work: Four or five TRBV segments, including TRBV5-6, TRBV5-1 and TRBV20-1, were significantly more frequent in patients than controls. Direct clustering with F measure showed strong co-clustering of samples prepared in the same batch, prompting a batch-effect correction. The multiple sclerosis patient group was slightly younger than the control group. Significantly lower normalized Chao1 diversity was found in multiple sclerosis patients than in controls, suggesting substantial peripheral T-cell clonal expansion.

To demonstrate the VDJtools post-analysis software, TCR beta repertoires were profiled from the peripheral blood of about 13 young patients with multiple sclerosis. The multiple sclerosis patients were children and adolescents between roughly 6 and 17 years of age. The CDR3 runs 12 residues from the cysteine to the phenylalanine. Just CDR3 DNA is preserved here, 36 bases in frame from base 1. At the junction V is shortened by 0 bases and J by 7 bases, with 7 bases in between. The germline V gene encodes CDR1 SGHRS and CDR2 YFSETQ. The library was prepared using PCR. The sequencer was an Illumina HiSeq 2500. To reduce PCR and sequencing biases, unique molecular identifiers were incorporated into the TCR beta cDNA libraries. Roughly 500,000 cDNA molecules were obtained for every 1 to 10 million input T cells, so each molecule roughly corresponded to one T cell. The patient libraries were prepared and sequenced with the same protocol used for the earlier healthy control dataset. Within a given batch, samples were prepared together, multiplexed and sequenced on the same HiSeq lane. The published analysis was carried out like this. MIGEC handled the raw barcoded reads, throwing out single-read molecular identifier groups before consensus assembly and CDR3 extraction. VDJtools was used for post-analysis of the clonotype tables, and diversity was normalized by down-sampling every dataset to the size of the smallest sample. In repertoire overlap clustering, CDR3 amino acid sequences, but not nucleotide sequences, were matched to correct batch-related cross-sample contamination. The public reads were run again by TCRdb, first through fastp at Q25 and then through MiXCR, and only productive beta chains were kept. Each entry merges the rows of one CDR3 protein and shows their most common DNA and genes. TCRdb's processing, not the authors' own work, is the source of the V and J calls. The sample table contains 700,000 to 900,000 distinct CDR3 sequences; only one count was recorded for 35% to 55% of them. 4.9% of the sample lies in the top ten.

This clonotype was sampled from a girl between 10 and 17 years old with multiple sclerosis. The chain is made from TRBV5-1 and TRBJ2-5; the D gene cannot be named for sure. Input material: blood. The bases are TGCGCCAGCAGCTTGGGGGATGTGACCCAGTACTTC. Its translation is CASSLGDVTQYF.